This T cell receptor beta chain is drawn from a study of blood T cell repertoires in COVID-19. In the study overall: Both acute and convalescent COVID-19 samples were obtained from the United States, Italy and Spain. Sample material is recorded as cDNA or gDNA derived from T cells, B-cell-depleted T cells, or PBMCs.

This CDR3 contains 14 residues. The junction had 6 bases not matched to a gene; V was cut back by 4 bases and J by 3 bases. Germline V gene lookup returns CDR1 SEHNR and CDR2 FQNEAQ (reference sequence). Study processing details: By means of reference gene primer amplification, nucleated cell counts were estimated. Sequenced by immunoSEQ multiplex PCR; TCRdb stores in-frame clones only, minus some. Clonal size and the V and J genes are those of that table, whereas D and trimming came from the DNA. Here the sample spans 95,000 to 120,000 clones, about 85% being singletons. The table lists this clone with a few counts.

Sequenced input: peripheral blood. The chain employs TRBV7-9 and TRBJ2-7; TRBD1 aligns across 7 bases. The receptor comes from a human donor in a cohort sampled during active COVID-19. The CDR3 reads CASSSQGGIYEQYF. CDR3 nucleotides: TGTGCCAGCAGCTCTCAAGGGGGCATCTACGAGCAGTACTTC.